This entry concerns a single T cell receptor beta chain. Its antigen is currently unknown. Germline assignment: CDR1 DFQATT and CDR2 SNEGSKA (reference sequence). The CDR3 is 18 residues long. V was clipped by 4 bases and J by 0 bases, with 22 bases between them. This entry is derived from a study of T cells in Graves' hyperthyroidism and ophthalmopathy. Study overall: Sampling of peripheral blood happened at initial diagnosis, prior to any treatment. Findings of the study overall: Blood also showed most of the thyroid clonotypes that were expanded above 0.001.

The CDR3 regions of TCR beta were amplified from RNA transcripts. The TCR CDR3 was amplified in a first-round RT-PCR using the HTBI primer set. TCRdb reprocessed the multiplex PCR reads via MiXCR and lists one record per CDR3 protein. Counted here are a few hundred thousand distinct CDR3 sequences, roughly 14% occurring once; the ten biggest clones make up roughly 15%. It was considered stable Graves' hyperthyroidism when ophthalmopathy did not progress within 18 months. The study left out patients who had uncontrolled infection, other autoimmune disease, pregnancy or lactation. The genes are TRBV20-1 and TRBJ2-1; no reliable D call. This clonotype originated in a woman aged 18-30 years with Graves' hyperthyroidism. Sequenced: blood. The CDR3, as DNA: TGCAGTGCTACTCGGTCAAACCCCCTGGAAGGCTCCTACAATGAGCAGTTCTTC. It is translated as CSATRSNPLEGSYNEQFF.